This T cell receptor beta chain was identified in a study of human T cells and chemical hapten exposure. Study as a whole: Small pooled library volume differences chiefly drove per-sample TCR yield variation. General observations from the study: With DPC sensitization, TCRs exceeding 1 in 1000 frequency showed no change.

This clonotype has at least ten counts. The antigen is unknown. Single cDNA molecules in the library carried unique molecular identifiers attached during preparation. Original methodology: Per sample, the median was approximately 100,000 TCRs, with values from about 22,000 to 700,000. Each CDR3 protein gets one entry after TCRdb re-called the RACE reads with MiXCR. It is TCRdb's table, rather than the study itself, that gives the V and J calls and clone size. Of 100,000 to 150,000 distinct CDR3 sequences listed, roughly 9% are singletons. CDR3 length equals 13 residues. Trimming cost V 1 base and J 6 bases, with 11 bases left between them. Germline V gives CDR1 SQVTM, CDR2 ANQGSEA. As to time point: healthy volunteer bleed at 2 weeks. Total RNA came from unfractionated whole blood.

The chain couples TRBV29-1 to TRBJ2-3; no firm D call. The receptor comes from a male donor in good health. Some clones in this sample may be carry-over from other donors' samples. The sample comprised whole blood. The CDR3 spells CSVEVVERDTQYF. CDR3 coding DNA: TGCAGCGTTGAAGTGGTAGAGAGGGATACGCAGTATTTT.